This T cell receptor (beta chain) was sequenced in a study of T cell changes during pregnancy in multiple sclerosis (dated by TCRdb to between 2019 and 2020). Context from the whole study: The study examined how the T cell repertoire changed over the course of pregnancy in women with multiple sclerosis.

From a lookup of the germline V gene, CDR1 and CDR2 are SQVTM and ANQGSEA. Trimming costs V 3 bases and J 2 bases, and their ends lie 8 bases apart. The CDR3 starts with the cysteine, ends with the phenylalanine, and has 14 residues. This entry keeps only the CDR3 DNA: 42 bases, framed from base 1. Worth noting for this clone: Its antigen specificity is not known. No base quality information exists; no much larger clone differs at one position.

Library preparation was by the immunoSEQ multiplex PCR assay. Drawn from immuneACCESS, this table holds only the in-frame rearrangements with V and J called that TCRdb kept. Clones are partly lost; checked studies trace under half to an unresolved V gene and leave the rest unexplained. This sample gives fewer than 65,000 clones in total; 91% of them show up just once. The ten largest clones add up to roughly 1.4% of the sample. The TCR was taken from a female donor in good health, enrolled as a control in a pregnancy study. The chain uses TRBV29-1 and TRBJ2-6, and perhaps TRBD2 as D gene, on 5 matching bases. The sequencing used peripheral blood, collected after pregnancy. This receptor has the CDR3 CSVETGAGANVLTF. The DNA sequence reads TGCAGCGTTGAGACCGGGGCTGGGGCCAACGTCCTGACTTTC.